This T cell receptor beta chain was captured by sequencing in a study of siplizumab effects on memory and regulatory T cells. Trimming pared 0 bases from V and 5 bases from J, leaving 20 bases between. Looked up from germline, CDR1 is GTSNPN and CDR2 is SVGIG (reference sequence). The CDR3 covers 16 residues. The cells of the mixed lymphocyte reaction underwent an approximately six-day coculture at 37°C. Violet Dye was applied to stimulator PBMCs and CFSE to responder PBMCs before a 1:1 mix. The table came from immunoSEQ multiplex PCR; TCRdb's copy has only in-frame clones and leaves some out. The data hold approximately 3,600 clones, with more than 45% observed a single time. Study outcomes and limitations: Versus under 35% in controls, the mappable alloreactive CD4+ clones averaged around 69% Treg-derived with siplizumab. Tracing alloreactive clones into unstimulated subsets worked for only a minor fraction of them.

Comment on this clone: Its target is not known.

This sequence originates from a human donor in good health; the cells came from an allogeneic mixed lymphocyte reaction. V is TRBV30 and J is TRBJ2-7; D is ambiguous. Sample: CFSE-low (dividing) CD4+ T cells sorted from an allogeneic mixed lymphocyte reaction. CDR3 DNA: TGTGCCTGGAGTGTACTCGACATCGATGGGATCCACGAGCAGTACTTC. This encodes CAWSVLDIDGIHEQYF.